The source of this TCR beta chain is a study of blood T cell repertoires in COVID-19. CDR3 length equals 13 residues. The V end was cut by 10 bases, the J end by 6 bases, with 18 bases between. Produced via immunoSEQ multiplex PCR; TCRdb's table is partial and in-frame only. The sample holds fewer than 250,000 clones, roughly 80% seen once. Material for sequencing was PBMCs or T cells enriched from blood (not recorded which). This rearrangement joins TRBV12-3 or TRBV12-4 to TRBJ1-1, with D unclear. The clonotype originates from a woman aged 25 to 39 who had recovered from COVID-19. The CDR3 DNA reads as TGTGCCACCGAATCTAAATGGGCAGCTGAAGCTTTCTTT. Translating it yields CATESKWAAEAFF.